One and the same sample provided the 12 T cell receptor beta chains below, sequenced in a study of blood T cell repertoires in COVID-19. The repertoire was sequenced with immunoSEQ multiplex PCR; TCRdb's copy has only in-frame clones and lacks some. The sample consists of over 45,000 clones, around nine tenths of them appearing once. The source material was peripheral blood. These receptors all stem from a man aged 50 to 60 with active COVID-19.

The chain joins TRBV19 to TRBJ1-1; 8 nucleotides line up with TRBD1. Germline values: CDR1 LNHDA, CDR2 SQIVND (reference sequence). J gave up 7 bases and V 9 bases, and 13 bases lay outside the gene matches. CDR3 length: 14 residues. The CDR3 reads CASMDRAKVNEAFF. In nucleotides, the CDR3 is TGTGCCAGCATGGACAGGGCCAAGGTCAATGAAGCTTTCTTT. Complete variable domain (other parts from reference TRBV19 and TRBJ1-1): DGGITQSPKYLFRKEGQNVTLSCEQNLNHDAMYWYRQDPGQGLRLIYYSQIVNDFQKGDIAEGYSVSREKKESFPLTVTSAQKNPTAFYLCASMDRAKVNEAFFGQGTRLTVV.

CDR3 sequence: CASRGVQNTEAFF. The CDR3 region has the DNA TGTGCCAGCAGGGGAGTCCAGAACACTGAAGCTTTCTTT. V usage is TRBV27 and J usage is TRBJ1-1; no definite D call. Germline CDR1 MNHEY, CDR2 SMNVEV (reference sequence). The germline V and J ends were trimmed by 6 bases and 1 base, with 9 bases remaining between them. There are 13 residues in the CDR3.

The V call is TRBV6-6, the J call TRBJ1-4; possibly TRBD1 for D (5 bases). Germline values: CDR1 MNHNY, CDR2 SVGAGI (reference sequence). This CDR3 has 16 residues. V lost 2 bases and J 6 bases, leaving 16 bases between the germline ends. CDR3: CASSYANRQPDEKLFF. CDR3 DNA: TGTGCCAGCAGTTACGCAAATAGACAGCCCGATGAAAAACTGTTTTTT.

Only one count was recorded for this clone. The V call is TRBV2, the J call TRBJ1-1; 8 bases line up with TRBD1. The CDR3 has 17 residues. The germline gives CDR1 SNHLY, CDR2 FYNNEI. V lost 4 bases, J lost 1 base, and 11 bases stayed unmatched. The CDR3 sequence is CASSVREGQAENTEAFF. Here the CDR3 DNA reads TGTGCCAGCAGTGTTAGGGAGGGACAGGCGGAGAACACTGAAGCTTTCTTT.

The V gene is TRBV12-3 or TRBV12-4, the J gene TRBJ1-4, with no clear D. With 2 bases removed from V and 7 bases from J, the gap between germline ends came to 8 bases. The CDR3 is 13 residues long. The CDR3 sequence: CASSLSSGEKLFF. In DNA, the CDR3 is TGTGCCAGCAGTTTAAGCAGCGGTGAAAAACTGTTTTTT.

The chain joins TRBV5-1 to TRBJ2-7; D may be TRBD1 (5 bases). The CDR3 sequence is 14 residues long. Germline V gene data show CDR1 as SGHRS and CDR2 as YFSETQ. Trimming pared 5 bases from V and 0 bases from J, leaving 12 bases between. In nucleotides, the CDR3 is TGCGCCAGCAGTATTAGGGGTCTCTCCTACGAGCAGTACTTC. Protein product: CASSIRGLSYEQYF.

The gene calls are TRBV4-2 and TRBJ2-7, with D possibly being TRBD2 (6 bases). Trimming removed 1 base from V and 5 bases from J, with 9 bases in between. This CDR3 contains 13 residues. Per germline, CDR1 LGHNA and CDR2 YNFKEQ. The CDR3 DNA reads TGTGCCAGCAGCCAAGGTTGGGGGGACGAGCAGTACTTC. Translating gives CASSQGWGDEQYF.

The chain couples TRBV11-3 to TRBJ2-5; 11 nucleotides match TRBD1. Trimming at V came to 5 bases and at J to 4 bases, leaving 6 bases not matched to a gene. This CDR3 has 15 residues. CDR1 is SGHNT and CDR2 is YENEEA in the germline V gene. The CDR3 DNA follows: TGTGCCAGCAGCCCCGGGACAGGGGGATCAGAGACCCAGTACTTC. Protein product: CASSPGTGGSETQYF.

The chain couples TRBV7-6 to TRBJ2-7; D perhaps matches TRBD2 (5 bases). Germline V gene sequence: CDR1 SGHVS, CDR2 FNYEAQ. The V end was cut by 4 bases, the J end by 1 base, with 11 bases between. The CDR3 length is 14 residues. The CDR3 is CASSSLPGSYEQYF. In nucleotides, the CDR3 is TGTGCCAGCAGCTCGCTACCGGGATCCTACGAGCAGTACTTC.

In its sample, this clone was seen once. The gene calls are TRBV5-1 and TRBJ2-3, with 9 bases lining up with TRBD2. Per the germline V gene, CDR1 is SGHRS and CDR2 is YFSETQ. Trimming at V came to 0 bases and at J to 3 bases, leaving 8 bases not matched to a gene. This CDR3 region has 17 residues. The CDR3 DNA is TGCGCCAGCAGCTTGGAAGGGACTCTAGCGGGAACAGATACGCAGTATTTT. This sequence encodes CASSLEGTLAGTDTQYF.

This sequence joins TRBV29-1 and TRBJ2-1, with TRBD1 matching over 7 bases. Germline V gives CDR1 SQVTM, CDR2 ANQGSEA. V was pared by 6 bases and J by 10 bases, with 9 bases of the junction left unmatched. This CDR3 has 12 amino acids. CDR3 sequence: CSVIRQGTEQFF. CDR3 coding DNA: TGCAGCGTGATACGACAGGGAACGGAGCAGTTCTTC.

On this clone: Additional DNA sequences in this sample encode the identical CDR3. The chain employs TRBV12-3 or TRBV12-4 and TRBJ1-2; perhaps TRBD1 as D (5 bases). With 4 bases removed from V and 5 bases from J, the gap between germline ends came to 5 bases. This CDR3 is 11 amino acids long. Here the CDR3 DNA reads TGTGCCAGCAGTTCAGGGTATGGCTACACCTTC. Its translation: CASSSGYGYTF.